The source of this T cell receptor beta chain is a study of T-cell reconstitution after alpha-beta-depleted transplantation in children. Many counts were recorded for this clonotype. CDR1 and CDR2 (germline): SGHAT, FQNNGV. The junction had 7 bases not matched to a gene; V was cut back by 1 base and J by 5 bases. This CDR3 spans 17 amino acids. Preparation of the TCRbeta library involved a method that used unique molecular identifiers. TCRdb reprocessed the PCR reads via MiXCR and lists one record per CDR3 protein. This table holds fewer than 120,000 distinct CDR3 sequences, 10% found once. The TCR sequence derives from a human donor who donated a stem cell graft to a child with acute lymphoblastic leukemia. The sample in question was PBMCs from the stem cell graft donor, obtained from the stem cell graft. The chain recombines TRBV11-2 with TRBJ1-6, with 8 bases that match TRBD1. In DNA form, the CDR3 reads TGTGCCAGCAGCTTAGGGGCAGGGGGCACGAATAATTCACCCCTCCACTTT. Translating gives CASSLGAGGTNNSPLHF.